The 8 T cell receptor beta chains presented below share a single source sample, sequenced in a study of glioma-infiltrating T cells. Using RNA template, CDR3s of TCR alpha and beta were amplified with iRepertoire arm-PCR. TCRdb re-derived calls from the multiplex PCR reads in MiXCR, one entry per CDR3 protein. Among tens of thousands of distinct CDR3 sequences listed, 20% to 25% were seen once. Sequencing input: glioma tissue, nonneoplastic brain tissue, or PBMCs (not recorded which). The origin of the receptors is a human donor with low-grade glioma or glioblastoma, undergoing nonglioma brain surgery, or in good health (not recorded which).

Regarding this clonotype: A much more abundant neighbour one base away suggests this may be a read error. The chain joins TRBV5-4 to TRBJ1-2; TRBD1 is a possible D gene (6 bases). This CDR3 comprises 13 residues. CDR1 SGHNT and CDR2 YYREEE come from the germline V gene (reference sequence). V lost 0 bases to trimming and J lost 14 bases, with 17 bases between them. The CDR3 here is CASSLVGADSFTF. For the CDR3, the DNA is TGTGCCAGCAGCTTGGTGGGGGCCGACTCCTTTACCTTC.

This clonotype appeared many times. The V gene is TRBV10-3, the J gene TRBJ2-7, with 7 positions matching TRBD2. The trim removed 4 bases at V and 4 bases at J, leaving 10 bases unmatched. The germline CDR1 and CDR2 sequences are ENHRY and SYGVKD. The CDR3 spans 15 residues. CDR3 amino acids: CAISGGWTSSYEQYF. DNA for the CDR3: TGTGCCATCAGTGGAGGTTGGACTAGTTCATACGAGCAGTACTTC.

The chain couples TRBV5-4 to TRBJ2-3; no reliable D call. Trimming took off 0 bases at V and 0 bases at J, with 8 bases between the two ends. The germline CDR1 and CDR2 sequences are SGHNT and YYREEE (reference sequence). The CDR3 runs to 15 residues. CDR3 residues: CASSLGGISTDTQYF. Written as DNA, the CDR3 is TGTGCCAGCAGCTTGGGCGGTATTAGCACAGATACGCAGTATTTT.

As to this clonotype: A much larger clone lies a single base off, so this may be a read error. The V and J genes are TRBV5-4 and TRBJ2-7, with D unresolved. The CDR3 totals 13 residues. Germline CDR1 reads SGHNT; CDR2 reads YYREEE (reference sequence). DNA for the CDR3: TGTGCCAGCAGCTCGACCAACTCCTGCGAGCAGTACTTC. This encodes CASSSTNSCEQYF.

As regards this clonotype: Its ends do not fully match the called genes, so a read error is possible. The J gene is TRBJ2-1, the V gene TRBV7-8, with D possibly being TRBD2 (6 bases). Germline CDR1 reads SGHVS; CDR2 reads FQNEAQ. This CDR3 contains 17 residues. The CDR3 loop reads CSSSLASISGPYNEQFF. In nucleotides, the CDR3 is TGTTCCAGCAGCTTAGCGTCGATTAGCGGACCCTACAATGAGCAGTTCTTC. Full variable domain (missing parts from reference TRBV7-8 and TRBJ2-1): GAGVSQSPRYKVAKRGQDVALRCDPISGHVSLFWYQQALGQGPEFLTYFQNEAQLDKSGLPSDRFFAERPEGSVSTLKIQRTQQEDSAVYLCSSSLASISGPYNEQFFGPGTRLTVL.

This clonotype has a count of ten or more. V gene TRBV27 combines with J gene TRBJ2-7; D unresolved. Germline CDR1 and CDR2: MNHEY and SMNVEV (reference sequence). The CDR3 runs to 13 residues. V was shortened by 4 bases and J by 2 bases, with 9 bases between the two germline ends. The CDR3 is CASSSAATYEQYF. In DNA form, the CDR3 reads TGTGCCAGCAGTTCCGCAGCGACCTACGAGCAGTACTTC.

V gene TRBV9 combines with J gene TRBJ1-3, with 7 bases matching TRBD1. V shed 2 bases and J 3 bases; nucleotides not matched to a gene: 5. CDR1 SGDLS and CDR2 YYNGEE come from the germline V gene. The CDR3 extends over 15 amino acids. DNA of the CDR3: TGTGCCAGCAGCGTCCACCGGGACAGTGGAAACACCATATATTTT. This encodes CASSVHRDSGNTIYF.

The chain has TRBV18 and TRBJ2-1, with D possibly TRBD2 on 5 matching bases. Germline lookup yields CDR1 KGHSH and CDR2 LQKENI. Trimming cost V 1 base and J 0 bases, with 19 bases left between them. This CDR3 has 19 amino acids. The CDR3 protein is CASSPLIAVVEDSYNEQFF. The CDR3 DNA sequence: TGTGCCAGCTCACCACTAATAGCCGTAGTGGAGGACTCCTACAATGAGCAGTTCTTC.